The source of this T cell receptor (beta chain) is a study of CD8 T cells in ankylosing spondylitis (dated by TCRdb to the late 2010s). In terms of the full investigation: The study profiled T cell receptor beta repertoires in healthy donors and ankylosing spondylitis patients to find disease-linked TCR variants. Peripheral blood samples were taken, and synovial fluid was additionally collected from ankylosing spondylitis patients. In total, the full study cohort was made up of some 110 healthy donors and 25 ankylosing spondylitis patients.

The study at large found these results: Some motif variants were previously reported in synovial fluid and blood of reactive arthritis patients, suggesting common disease-initiation mechanisms. A CD8+ phenotype was shown by the disease-linked clones, which were found at relatively low frequencies in peripheral blood. The disease-linked clones were reported to be significantly enriched in matched synovial fluid samples from ankylosing spondylitis patients. A TCR beta motif of several highly homologous amino acid variants appeared characteristic of blood from ankylosing spondylitis patients.

A word on this clonotype: Its target antigen remains unknown. No base qualities exist here, and no much larger clone lies one base off it.

CDR1 and CDR2 were assigned from the germline V gene as KGHSH and LQKENI. V has 4 bases trimmed and J has 2 bases trimmed; junction bases matching no gene number 5. Counted from cysteine to phenylalanine, this CDR3 has 15 amino acids. The retained sequence is limited to the CDR3, 45 bases, with the frame set at the first base. Sequencer: Illumina HiSeq 2500. Quantitative 5'-RACE with molecular barcodes was used to prepare TCR beta libraries. The study's own analysis went as follows. Disease-linked TCR variants were identified with a new computational method built on a probabilistic model of VDJ rearrangement. In TCRdb, the public reads were trimmed at Q25 with fastp and aligned with MiXCR, with productive beta chains retained. Rows merge per CDR3 protein into single entries with the most common DNA and genes. TCRdb, not the original authors, processed these V and J calls. The sample table lists more than 150,000 distinct CDR3 sequences, 15% to 20% of them with a count of one. The top ten clonotypes cover roughly 4% of the sample.

Sequencing was done on a sample of blood, either unsorted or a sorted T cell fraction (not recorded which). The source is a male donor between 10 and 30 years old with ankylosing spondylitis or in good health (not recorded which). Donor details come from another sample of the same person, matched by shared clones. The rearrangement joined TRBV18 to TRBJ1-5, with TRBD1 matching 7 junction bases. CDR3 region: CASSRQGGGNQPQHF. The DNA reads as follows: TGTGCCAGCTCACGACAGGGAGGGGGCAATCAGCCCCAGCATTTT.